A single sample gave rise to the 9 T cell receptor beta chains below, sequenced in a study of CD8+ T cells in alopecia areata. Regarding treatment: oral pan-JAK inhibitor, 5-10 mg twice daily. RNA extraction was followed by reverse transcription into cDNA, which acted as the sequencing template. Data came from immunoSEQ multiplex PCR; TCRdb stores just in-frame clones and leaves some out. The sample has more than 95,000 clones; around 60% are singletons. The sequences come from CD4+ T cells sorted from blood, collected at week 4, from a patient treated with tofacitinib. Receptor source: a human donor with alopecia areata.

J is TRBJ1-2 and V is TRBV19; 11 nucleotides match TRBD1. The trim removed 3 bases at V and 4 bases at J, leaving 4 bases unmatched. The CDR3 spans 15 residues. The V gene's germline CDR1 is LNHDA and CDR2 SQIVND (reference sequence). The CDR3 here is CASSMGTGGRYGYTF. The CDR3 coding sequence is TGTGCCAGTAGTATGGGGACAGGGGGTCGCTATGGCTACACCTTC.

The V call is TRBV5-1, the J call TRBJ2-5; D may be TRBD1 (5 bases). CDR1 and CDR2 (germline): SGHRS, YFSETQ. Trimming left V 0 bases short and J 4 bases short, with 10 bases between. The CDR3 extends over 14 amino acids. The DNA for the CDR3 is TGCGCCAGCAGCTTGGCCGTTCAGGGAGAGACCCAGTACTTC. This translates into CASSLAVQGETQYF.

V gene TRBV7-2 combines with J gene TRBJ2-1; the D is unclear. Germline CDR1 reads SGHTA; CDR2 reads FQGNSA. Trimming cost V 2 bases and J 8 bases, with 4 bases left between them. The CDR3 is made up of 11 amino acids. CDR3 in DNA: TGTGCCAGCAGCTTAAGCTATGAGCAGTTCTTC. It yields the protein CASSLSYEQFF.

The CDR3 DNA reads TGTGCCAGCAGCAGGTTGACCAGTACGAACACTGAAGCTTTCTTT. This translates into CASSRLTSTNTEAFF. The chain uses TRBV21-1 and TRBJ1-1. TRBV21-1 is noted as a pseudogene. CDR3 size: 15 residues.

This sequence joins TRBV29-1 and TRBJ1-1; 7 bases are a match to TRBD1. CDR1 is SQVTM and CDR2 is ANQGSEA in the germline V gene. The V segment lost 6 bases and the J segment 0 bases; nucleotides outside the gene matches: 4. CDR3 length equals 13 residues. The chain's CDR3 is CSVVGQLNTEAFF. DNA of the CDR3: TGCAGCGTGGTGGGACAGTTGAACACTGAAGCTTTCTTT.

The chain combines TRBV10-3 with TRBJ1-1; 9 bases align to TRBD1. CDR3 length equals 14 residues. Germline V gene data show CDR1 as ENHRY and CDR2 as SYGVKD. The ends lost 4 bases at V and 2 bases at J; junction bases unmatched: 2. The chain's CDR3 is CAISGTGGNTEAFF. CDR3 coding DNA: TGTGCCATCAGTGGAACAGGGGGCAACACTGAAGCTTTCTTT.

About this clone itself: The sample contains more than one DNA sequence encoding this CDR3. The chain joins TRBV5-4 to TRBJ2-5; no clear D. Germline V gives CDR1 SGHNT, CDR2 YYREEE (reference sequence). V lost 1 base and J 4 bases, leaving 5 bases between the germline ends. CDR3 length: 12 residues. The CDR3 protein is CASSLPGETQYF. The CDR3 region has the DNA TGTGCCAGCAGCTTGCCGGGAGAGACCCAGTACTTC.

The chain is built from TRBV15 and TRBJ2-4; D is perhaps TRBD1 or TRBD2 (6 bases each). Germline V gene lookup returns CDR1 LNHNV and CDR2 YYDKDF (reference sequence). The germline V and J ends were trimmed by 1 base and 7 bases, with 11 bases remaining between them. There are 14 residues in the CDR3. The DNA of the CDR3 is TGTGCCACCAGCAGAGGGAGGGACACTAACATTCAGTACTTC. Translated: CATSRGRDTNIQYF.

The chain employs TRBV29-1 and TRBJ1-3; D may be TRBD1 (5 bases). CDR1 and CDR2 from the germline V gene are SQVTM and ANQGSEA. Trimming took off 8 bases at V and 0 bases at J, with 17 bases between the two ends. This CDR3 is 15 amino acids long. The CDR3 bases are TGCAGCCCCTGTGGGGGGTGCTACTCTGGAAACACCATATATTTT. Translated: CSPCGGCYSGNTIYF.